A single sample gave rise to the 24 T cell receptor beta chains below, sequenced in a study of radiotherapy plus CTLA-4 blockade in lung cancer. Produced via immunoSEQ multiplex PCR; TCRdb's table is partial and in-frame only. The sample consists of roughly 53,000 clones, 65% to 85% of them appearing once. The sample was peripheral blood, taken from a patient treated with radiotherapy plus ipilimumab. The receptors were sampled from a human donor with non-small cell lung cancer who had a partial response to radiotherapy plus ipilimumab.

The chain links TRBV2 to TRBJ2-7; perhaps TRBD2 as D (5 bases). V was shortened by 7 bases and J by 1 base, with 8 bases between the two germline ends. Looked up from germline, CDR1 is SNHLY and CDR2 is FYNNEI. This CDR3 has 12 residues. In DNA, the CDR3 is TGTGCCAGCAAGAGGGATTCCTACGAGCAGTACTTC. It is translated as CASKRDSYEQYF. The variable domain in full, completed from reference TRBV2 and TRBJ2-7, reads EPEVTQTPSHQVTQMGQEVILRCVPISNHLYFYWYRQILGQKVEFLVSFYNNEISEKSEIFDDQFSVERPDGSNFTLKIRSTKLEDSAMYFCASKRDSYEQYFGPGTRLTVT.

With regard to this clone: At the DNA level, this CDR3 is encoded by other sequences in the same sample as well. The chain couples TRBV7-9 to TRBJ2-7; 7 bases map to TRBD1. The trim removed 3 bases at V and 6 bases at J, leaving 2 bases unmatched. The CDR3 loop spans 12 amino acids. The V gene's germline CDR1 is SEHNR and CDR2 FQNEAQ (reference sequence). The CDR3 loop reads CASSLAGGEQYF. The CDR3 bases are TGTGCCAGCAGCTTGGCAGGGGGCGAGCAGTACTTC. The variable domain in full, completed from reference TRBV7-9 and TRBJ2-7, reads DTGVSQNPRHKITKRGQNVTFRCDPISEHNRLYWYRQTLGQGPEFLTYFQNEAQLEKSRLLSDRFSAERPKGSFSTLEIQRTEQGDSAMYLCASSLAGGEQYFGPGTRLTVT.

This chain joins TRBV20-1 and TRBJ2-5; D gene ambiguous. V gave up 3 bases and J gave up 4 bases, with 6 bases separating them. This CDR3 region has 11 residues. Germline V gene sequence: CDR1 DFQATT, CDR2 SNEGSKA (reference sequence). The CDR3 DNA is TGCAGTGCTAGCACAGTAGAGACCCAGTACTTC. Its protein product is CSASTVETQYF.

The rearrangement links TRBV11-2 to TRBJ2-2; 7 nucleotides align to TRBD1. Germline values: CDR1 SGHAT, CDR2 FQNNGV. The CDR3 loop spans 16 amino acids. V lost 3 bases and J lost 5; bases outside the gene matches: 9. This chain's CDR3 is CASSFRRGIRTGELFF. CDR3 DNA: TGTGCCAGCAGCTTCCGCAGGGGGATCCGGACCGGGGAGCTGTTTTTT.

This clone appeared a few times. The rearrangement joins TRBV6-5 to TRBJ1-2; possible D gene TRBD1, 6 bases. Trimming removed 6 bases at V and 4 bases at J, with 15 bases between. The germline V gene encodes CDR1 MNHEY and CDR2 SVGAGI. CDR3 length: 14 residues. The CDR3 sequence: CASSSNTGTYGYTF. As DNA, the CDR3 is TGTGCCAGCAGCTCAAACACAGGGACCTATGGCTACACCTTC.

The CDR3 DNA reads TGCGCCAGCAGTCCCGGGACAGATAATTCACCCCTCCACTTT. Its translation is CASSPGTDNSPLHF. V and J are TRBV5-1 and TRBJ1-6, with 7 bases that match TRBD1. With V trimmed by 5 bases and J by 5 bases, 4 bases remained unmatched. Germline assignment: CDR1 SGHRS and CDR2 YFSETQ. The CDR3 is 14 residues long.

V is TRBV4-3 and J is TRBJ1-2, with a possible D match to TRBD1 (5 bases). The CDR3 contains 16 residues. The V gene lost 0 bases and the J gene lost 5 bases, with 16 bases spanning the gap. Germline V CDR1 and CDR2: LGHNA, YSLEER. In nucleotides, the CDR3 is TGCGCCAGCAGCCAAGATCCGCGGGGCTTTGGGTATGGCTACACCTTC. It is translated as CASSQDPRGFGYGYTF.

This clone was detected once. The V call is TRBV5-6, the J call TRBJ2-5; 8 nucleotides line up with TRBD2. The trim removed 4 bases at V and 5 bases at J, leaving 16 bases unmatched. Germline lookup yields CDR1 SGHDT and CDR2 YYEEEE. This CDR3 contains 17 residues. Written as DNA, the CDR3 is TGTGCCAGCAGCGGGATAGCGTCGGGGGGGCCCGGGGAGACCCAGTACTTC. This gives the protein CASSGIASGGPGETQYF.

This chain links TRBV6-5 with TRBJ1-1; D not resolved. CDR1 MNHEY and CDR2 SVGAGI come from the germline V gene. The CDR3 covers 13 residues. Trimming took 7 bases from V and 0 from J, leaving 9 bases between them. The CDR3 spells CASKRSMNTEAFF. Written as DNA, the CDR3 is TGTGCCAGCAAACGGAGTATGAACACTGAAGCTTTCTTT.

The chain uses TRBV19 and TRBJ1-3; D is perhaps TRBD1 (5 bases). V lost 6 bases to trimming and J lost 2 bases, with 14 bases between them. Germline V CDR1 and CDR2: LNHDA, SQIVND (reference sequence). The CDR3 is made up of 15 amino acids. The CDR3 sequence is CASRLDVGAGNTIYF. The DNA of the CDR3 is TGTGCCAGTAGACTTGACGTAGGGGCTGGAAACACCATATATTTT. Using reference TRBV19 and TRBJ1-3 for the parts outside the CDR3, the full variable domain is DGGITQSPKYLFRKEGQNVTLSCEQNLNHDAMYWYRQDPGQGLRLIYYSQIVNDFQKGDIAEGYSVSREKKESFPLTVTSAQKNPTAFYLCASRLDVGAGNTIYFGEGSWLTVV.

This chain uses TRBV6-5 with TRBJ2-7; 11 nucleotides match TRBD1. Germline V gene lookup returns CDR1 MNHEY and CDR2 SVGAGI. V was clipped by 5 bases and J by 6 bases; unmatched bases: 9. The CDR3 is 15 residues long. The CDR3 loop is CASSGRSGTGGEQYF. The DNA of the CDR3 is TGTGCCAGCAGTGGAAGGTCGGGGACAGGGGGCGAGCAGTACTTC.

V usage is TRBV5-1 and J usage is TRBJ2-1; TRBD2 agrees at 11 bases. The CDR3 has 16 residues. Germline V gives CDR1 SGHRS, CDR2 YFSETQ. The J segment lost 0 bases and the V segment lost 2 bases, leaving 1 base of the junction unmatched. The chain's CDR3 is CASSFSGGASYNEQFF. As DNA, the CDR3 is TGCGCCAGCAGCTTTAGCGGGGGGGCCTCCTACAATGAGCAGTTCTTC. Using reference TRBV5-1 and TRBJ2-1 for the parts outside the CDR3, the full variable domain is KAGVTQTPRYLIKTRGQQVTLSCSPISGHRSVSWYQQTPGQGLQFLFEYFSETQRNKGNFPGRFSGRQFSNSRSEMNVSTLELGDSALYLCASSFSGGASYNEQFFGPGTRLTVL.

The CDR3 spells CASSGPGQGSPHSNQPQHF. The DNA of the CDR3 is TGTGCCAGCAGTGGGCCGGGACAGGGTAGCCCCCATAGCAATCAGCCCCAGCATTTT. V usage is TRBV6-1 and J usage is TRBJ1-5, with TRBD1 matching over 9 bases. The germline CDR1 and CDR2 sequences are MNHNS and SASEGT. The CDR3 is 19 amino acids. V lost 4 bases, J lost 0 bases, and 13 bases stayed unmatched.

Sample share makes this clone medium-sized. This sequence joins TRBV30 and TRBJ1-1, with a possible D match to TRBD1 (6 bases). V gave up 1 base and J gave up 7 bases, with 10 bases separating them. CDR3 length equals 12 residues. Germline CDR1 is GTSNPN and CDR2 is SVGIG (reference sequence). The DNA of the CDR3 is TGTGCCTGGAGTGGGACAGTCGGTGAAGCTTTCTTT. Translated: CAWSGTVGEAFF.

V and J are TRBV11-2 and TRBJ1-2; 9 positions match TRBD1. Germline assignment: CDR1 SGHAT and CDR2 FQNNGV. The CDR3 is made up of 15 amino acids. The ends lost 5 bases at V and 4 bases at J; junction bases unmatched: 8. The DNA of the CDR3 is TGTGCCAGCAGCACGACAGGGGGGTACCGCTATGGCTACACCTTC. Translated, it gives CASSTTGGYRYGYTF. The full variable domain, completed using reference TRBV11-2 and TRBJ1-2, is EAGVAQSPRYKIIEKRQSVAFWCNPISGHATLYWYQQILGQGPKLLIQFQNNGVVDDSQLPKDRFSAERLKGVDSTLKIQPAKLEDSAVYLCASSTTGGYRYGYTFGSGTRLTVV.

CDR3 nucleotides: TGTGCCAGCGCTACCGACAGGGGCCAAGAGACCCAGTACTTC. This encodes CASATDRGQETQYF. This chain uses TRBV11-1 with TRBJ2-5; 8 nucleotides agree with TRBD1. The CDR3 runs 14 residues. The V gene end was trimmed by 8 bases and the J gene end by 1 base; junction bases not matched to a gene: 6. Per germline, CDR1 SGHAT and CDR2 FQDESV (reference sequence).

Concerning this clone: The same CDR3 is also encoded by other DNA sequences in this sample. The CDR3 protein is CASSFSSGEQFF. The CDR3 nucleotides read TGTGCCAGCAGTTTTTCGAGCGGTGAGCAGTTCTTC. The chain recombines TRBV28 with TRBJ2-1; D is perhaps TRBD2 (5 bases). This CDR3 is 12 amino acids long. Deletions cut 3 bases from V and 9 bases from J, with 9 bases between. The germline V gene encodes CDR1 MDHEN and CDR2 SYDVKM.

V gene TRBV19 combines with J gene TRBJ1-1; D uncertain. V lost 0 bases, J lost 1 base, and 9 bases lay in between. The CDR3 has 15 residues. The germline gives CDR1 LNHDA, CDR2 SQIVND (reference sequence). CDR3 in DNA: TGTGCCAGTAGTATAGACGCGGCCGGGAACACTGAAGCTTTCTTT. It codes for CASSIDAAGNTEAFF.

This rearrangement joins TRBV27 to TRBJ2-2; TRBD2 aligns across 8 bases. With V trimmed by 5 bases and J by 1 base, 12 bases remained unmatched. The germline V gene has CDR1 MNHEY and CDR2 SMNVEV (reference sequence). This CDR3 is built from 18 residues. The CDR3, as DNA: TGTGCCAGCAGTGGAGGGCCTTGGGCGGGGGGGAACACCGGGGAGCTGTTTTTT. Its protein is CASSGGPWAGGNTGELFF.

The chain joins TRBV2 to TRBJ2-2; weak D call: TRBD1 (7 bases). In germline, CDR1 is SNHLY, CDR2 FYNNEI. The CDR3 loop spans 16 amino acids. Trimming removed 4 bases from V and 9 bases from J, with 21 bases in between. CDR3 in DNA: TGTGCCAGCAGTGGACCCACAGGGGAGGTGACCAGGGAGCTGTTTTTT. Translation: CASSGPTGEVTRELFF. The entire variable domain, with the rest obtained from reference TRBV2 and TRBJ2-2, is as follows: EPEVTQTPSHQVTQMGQEVILRCVPISNHLYFYWYRQILGQKVEFLVSFYNNEISEKSEIFDDQFSVERPDGSNFTLKIRSTKLEDSAMYFCASSGPTGEVTRELFFGEGSRLTVL.

CDR3 nucleotide sequence: TGTGCCAGCCTCCTGACTAGCGGGGGGGCGTATACGCAGTATTTT. Residues: CASLLTSGGAYTQYF. The gene calls are TRBV6-1 and TRBJ2-3; TRBD2 agrees at 14 bases. From germline, CDR1 is MNHNS and CDR2 SASEGT. This CDR3 spans 15 amino acids. J was trimmed by 7 bases and V by 8 bases; bases with no gene match: 8.

In DNA form, the CDR3 reads TGTGCCAGCACCACGGGACTAGCGGGGGAAGAGACCCAGTACTTC. Its protein product is CASTTGLAGEETQYF. This rearrangement joins TRBV28 to TRBJ2-5; 14 nucleotides agree with TRBD2. The V and J ends lost 7 bases and 3 bases, in that order; junction bases with no gene match: 4. From germline, CDR1 is MDHEN and CDR2 SYDVKM. The length of the CDR3 is 15 residues.

The V gene is TRBV29-1, the J gene TRBJ2-1, with D tentatively TRBD1 (5 bases). Between the trimmed V and J ends, which lost 5 bases and 9 bases, there was a span of 14 bases. The CDR3 loop spans 12 amino acids. Looked up from germline, CDR1 is SQVTM and CDR2 is ANQGSEA. The CDR3 reads CSVSPARGEQFF. The CDR3 DNA sequence: TGCAGCGTTAGTCCGGCTAGGGGTGAGCAGTTCTTC.

The chain's CDR3 is CASSTSGGLSHTEAFF. CDR3 coding DNA: TGTGCCAGTAGTACATCCGGCGGATTATCGCACACTGAAGCTTTCTTT. The rearrangement links TRBV19 to TRBJ1-1; D remains unclear. Germline CDR1 is LNHDA and CDR2 is SQIVND (reference sequence). V was trimmed by 4 bases and J by 3 bases, leaving 18 bases between them. This CDR3 is built from 16 residues.